This T cell receptor (beta chain) originates from a study of OX40 agonist ivuxolimab in advanced cancers. About the research overall: Patients received intravenous ivuxolimab every 2 weeks at 0.01 to 10 mg/kg.

Sequencing used immunoSEQ multiplex PCR; TCRdb keeps in-frame clones, though not all of them. The sample has over 55,000 clones, around 90% seen once. A remark on this clone: The antigen is undetermined.

Germline CDR1 SEHNR, CDR2 FQNEAQ (reference sequence). The CDR3 covers 15 residues. Trimming shortened V by 2 bases and J by 5 bases, and 15 bases separated the two germline ends. Overall study results and limits: Normalized expansion of T-cell clones was also low for some nonresponders.

The sequence derives from an adult with an advanced solid tumor such as melanoma, head and neck, liver or kidney cancer. The chain has TRBV7-9 and TRBJ2-5; the D gene is possibly TRBD2 (6 bases). The sequencing here drew on CD4+ or CD8+ T cells sorted from blood, taken in a trial of the OX40 agonist ivuxolimab. In DNA form, the CDR3 reads TGTGCCAGCAGCTTAAAGGTCGGTCTAGCGGAGACCCAGTACTTC. Translated: CASSLKVGLAETQYF. Looking up the rest from reference TRBV7-9 and TRBJ2-5 gives the full variable domain: DTGVSQNPRHKITKRGQNVTFRCDPISEHNRLYWYRQTLGQGPEFLTYFQNEAQLEKSRLLSDRFSAERPKGSFSTLEIQRTEQGDSAMYLCASSLKVGLAETQYFGPGTRLLVL.